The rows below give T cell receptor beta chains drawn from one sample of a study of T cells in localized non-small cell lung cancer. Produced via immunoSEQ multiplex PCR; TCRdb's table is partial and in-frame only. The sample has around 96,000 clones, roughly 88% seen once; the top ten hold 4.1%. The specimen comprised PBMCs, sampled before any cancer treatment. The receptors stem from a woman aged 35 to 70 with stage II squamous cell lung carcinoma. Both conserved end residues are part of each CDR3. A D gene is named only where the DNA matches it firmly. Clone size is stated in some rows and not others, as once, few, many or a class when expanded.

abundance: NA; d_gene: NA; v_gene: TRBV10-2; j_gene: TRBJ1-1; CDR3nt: TGCGCCAGCGCTACCGGGGGTGTCGACACTGAAGCTTTCTTT; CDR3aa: CASATGGVDTEAFF
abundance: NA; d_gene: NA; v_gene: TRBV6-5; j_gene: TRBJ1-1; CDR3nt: TGTGCCAGCTCCCTCAGGGGAATGAACACTGAAGCTTTCTTT; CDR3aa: CASSLRGMNTEAFF
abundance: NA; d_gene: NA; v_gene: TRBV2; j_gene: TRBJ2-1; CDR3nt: TGTGCCAGCATGGCAGGTTATAGACGGTACAATGAGCAGTTCTTC; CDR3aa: CASMAGYRRYNEQFF
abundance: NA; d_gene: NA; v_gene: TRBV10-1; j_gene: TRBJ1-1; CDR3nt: TGCGCCAGTACTTCCCGGTGGGGGGCTGAAGCTTTCTTT; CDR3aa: CASTSRWGAEAFF
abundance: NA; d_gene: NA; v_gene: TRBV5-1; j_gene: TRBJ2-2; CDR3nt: TGCGCCAGCAGCCCGAACGTCGGTTCCACCGGGGAGCTGTTTTTT; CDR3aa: CASSPNVGSTGELFF
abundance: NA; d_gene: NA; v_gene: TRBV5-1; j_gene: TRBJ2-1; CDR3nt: TGCGCCAGCAGCTTATCAGGCTCTGGTATGGTGCAGTTCTTC; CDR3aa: CASSLSGSGMVQFF
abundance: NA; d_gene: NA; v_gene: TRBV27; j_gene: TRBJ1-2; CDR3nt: TGTGCCAGCAGTTTAGCTAAGCAGGGTGGCATGGGCTACACCTTC; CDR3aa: CASSLAKQGGMGYTF
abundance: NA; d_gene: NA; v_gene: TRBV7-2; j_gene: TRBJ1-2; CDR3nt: TGTGCCAGCAGCTTAGATGCAGGGGTGGACTATGGCTACACCTTC; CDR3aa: CASSLDAGVDYGYTF
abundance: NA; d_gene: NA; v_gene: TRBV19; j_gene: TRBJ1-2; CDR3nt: TGTGCCAGCACCCGAAGCGTTAACTATGGCTACACCTTC; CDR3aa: CASTRSVNYGYTF
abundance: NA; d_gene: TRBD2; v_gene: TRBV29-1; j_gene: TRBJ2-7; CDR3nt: TGCAGCGTTCGCCTCCTAGCGGGAGTTGGCGAGCAGTACTTC; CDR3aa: CSVRLLAGVGEQYF
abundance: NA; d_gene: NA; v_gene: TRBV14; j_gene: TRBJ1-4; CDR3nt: TGTGCCAGCAGCCAAGATGGCAGGCCCCGGGGAAGGGTGTTTTTT; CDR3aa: CASSQDGRPRGRVFF
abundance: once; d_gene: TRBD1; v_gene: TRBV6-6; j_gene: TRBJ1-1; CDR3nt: TGTGCCAGCAGTTGGACAGGGCAAAGGAAATCTGAAGCTTTCTTT; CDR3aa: CASSWTGQRKSEAFF
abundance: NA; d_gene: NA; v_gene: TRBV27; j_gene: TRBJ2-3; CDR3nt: TGTGCCAGCACCCAAACTCACTTCGGGGGACGCACAGATACGCAGTATTTT; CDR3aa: CASTQTHFGGRTDTQYF
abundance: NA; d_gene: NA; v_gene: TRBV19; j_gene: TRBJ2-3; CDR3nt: TGTGCCAGTAGTCTTCTCAGCACAGATACGCAGTATTTT; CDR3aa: CASSLLSTDTQYF
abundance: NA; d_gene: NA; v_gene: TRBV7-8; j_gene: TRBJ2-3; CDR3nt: TGTGCCAGCAGCTTGGGCGGGGCAAGCACAGATACGCAGTATTTT; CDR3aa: CASSLGGASTDTQYF
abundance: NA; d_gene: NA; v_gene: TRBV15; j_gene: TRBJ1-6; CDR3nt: TGTGCCACCAGCAGAGCCGGATCTCGTGGGGTCGCCTATAATTCACCCCTCCACTTT; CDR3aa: CATSRAGSRGVAYNSPLHF
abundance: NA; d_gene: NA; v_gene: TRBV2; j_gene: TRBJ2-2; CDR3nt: TGTGCCAGCAGGCCAGGGCTTAACACCGGGGAGCTGTTTTTT; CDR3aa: CASRPGLNTGELFF
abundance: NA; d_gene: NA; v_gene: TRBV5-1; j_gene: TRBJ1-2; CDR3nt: TGCGCCAGCGGTACAGGCGATTACGTCTATGGCTACACCTTC; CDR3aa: CASGTGDYVYGYTF
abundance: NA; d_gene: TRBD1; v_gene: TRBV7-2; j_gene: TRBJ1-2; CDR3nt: TGTGCCAGCAGCCCGACGGCAGGGGGCGACTATGGCTACACCTTC; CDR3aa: CASSPTAGGDYGYTF
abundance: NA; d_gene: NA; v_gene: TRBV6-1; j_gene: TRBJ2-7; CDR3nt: TGTGCCAGCAGTGAAGGGGGTCCCTACGAGCAGTACTTC; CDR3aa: CASSEGGPYEQYF
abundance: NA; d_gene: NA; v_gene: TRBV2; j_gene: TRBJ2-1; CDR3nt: TGTGCCAGCACCCCCTCCGGAGCTAGCCTCAATGAGCAGTTCTTC; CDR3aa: CASTPSGASLNEQFF
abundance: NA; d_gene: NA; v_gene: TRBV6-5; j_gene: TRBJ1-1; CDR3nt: TGTGCCAGCAGTTACACAGAGAACACTGAAGCTTTCTTT; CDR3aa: CASSYTENTEAFF
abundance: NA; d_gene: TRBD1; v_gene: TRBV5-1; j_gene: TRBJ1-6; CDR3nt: TGCGCCAGTCGGATGGGACAGTCCACCGGCAGCTCCTATAATTCACCCCTCCACTTT; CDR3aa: CASRMGQSTGSSYNSPLHF
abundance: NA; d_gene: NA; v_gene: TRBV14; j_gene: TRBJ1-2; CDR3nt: TGTGCCAGCAGCCAGAACACACACGGGGTCTCTGGCTACACCTTC; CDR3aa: CASSQNTHGVSGYTF
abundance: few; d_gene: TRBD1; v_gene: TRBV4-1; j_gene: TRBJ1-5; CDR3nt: TGCGCCAGCAGCCAGGCGGGACAGGGGATTATGGCGCCCCAGCATTTT; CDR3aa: CASSQAGQGIMAPQHF
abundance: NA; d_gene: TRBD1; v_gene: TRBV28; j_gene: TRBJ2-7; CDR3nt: TGTGCCGGAGGTAGGGGACAGGGTAACAATGAGCAGTACTTC; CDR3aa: CAGGRGQGNNEQYF
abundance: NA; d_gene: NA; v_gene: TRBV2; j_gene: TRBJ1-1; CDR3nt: TGTGCCAGCACCGGCAAGAGGCCTGGCGAAGCTTTCTTT; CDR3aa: CASTGKRPGEAFF
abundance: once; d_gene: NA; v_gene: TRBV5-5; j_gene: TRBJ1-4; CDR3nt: TGTGCCAGCAGCTTGGTCCAACTTAATGAAAAACTGTTTTTT; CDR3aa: CASSLVQLNEKLFF
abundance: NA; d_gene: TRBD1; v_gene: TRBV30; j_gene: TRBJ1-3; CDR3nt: TGTGCCTGGACTGAAACAGGGGGCTTTGCTGGAAACACCATATATTTT; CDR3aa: CAWTETGGFAGNTIYF
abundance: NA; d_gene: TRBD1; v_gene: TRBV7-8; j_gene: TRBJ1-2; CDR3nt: TGTGCCAGCAGCATGACAGGGAACTATGGCTACACCTTC; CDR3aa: CASSMTGNYGYTF
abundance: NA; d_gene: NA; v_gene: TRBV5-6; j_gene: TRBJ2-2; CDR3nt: TGTGCCAGCAGTACTCGGAGGGTCCCCGGGGAGCTGTTTTTT; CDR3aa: CASSTRRVPGELFF
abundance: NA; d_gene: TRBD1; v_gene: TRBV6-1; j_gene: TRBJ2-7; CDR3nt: TGTGCCAGCAGACGCTATGACAGGGCCTACGAGCAGTACTTC; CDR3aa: CASRRYDRAYEQYF
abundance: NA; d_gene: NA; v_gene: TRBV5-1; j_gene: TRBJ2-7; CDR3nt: TGCGCCAGCAGCTTCAAGGAAGTACGGCCCTACGAGCAGTACTTC; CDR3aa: CASSFKEVRPYEQYF
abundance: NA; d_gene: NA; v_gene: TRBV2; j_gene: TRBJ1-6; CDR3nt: TGTGCCAGCAGGGATCCGGGACGGGGGAATTCACCCCTCCACTTT; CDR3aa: CASRDPGRGNSPLHF
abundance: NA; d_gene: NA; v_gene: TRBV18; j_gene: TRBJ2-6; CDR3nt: TGTGCCAGCTCACCAGTAATTAGTAGGGGGGCCAACGTCCTGACTTTC; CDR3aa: CASSPVISRGANVLTF
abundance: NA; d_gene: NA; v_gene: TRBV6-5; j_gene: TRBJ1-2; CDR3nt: TGTGCCAGCAGTTCACGGGGTCTCCCGTCTAACTATGGCTACACCTTC; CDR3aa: CASSSRGLPSNYGYTF
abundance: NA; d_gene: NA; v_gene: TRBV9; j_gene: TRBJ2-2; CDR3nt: TGTGCCAGCAGCGTAGGTGACACCGGGGAGCTGTTTTTT; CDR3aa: CASSVGDTGELFF
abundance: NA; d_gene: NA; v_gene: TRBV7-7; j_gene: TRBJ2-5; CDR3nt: TGTGCTAGCAGCCGGGACTTTGAAGAGACCCAGTACTTC; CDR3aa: CASSRDFEETQYF
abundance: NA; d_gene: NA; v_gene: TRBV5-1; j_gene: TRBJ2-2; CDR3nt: TGCGCCAGCAGCCCCGGTCCGAACACCGGGGAGCTGTTTTTT; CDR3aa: CASSPGPNTGELFF
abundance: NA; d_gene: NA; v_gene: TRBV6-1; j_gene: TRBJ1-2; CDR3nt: TGTGCCAGCAGTGAAGCAGGGAACTATGGCTACACCTTC; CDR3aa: CASSEAGNYGYTF
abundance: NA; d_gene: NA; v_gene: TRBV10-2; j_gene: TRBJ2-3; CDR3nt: TGCGCCAGCAGTGAGTCGACGCGGGCGACTTACACAGATACGCAGTATTTT; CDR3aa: CASSESTRATYTDTQYF
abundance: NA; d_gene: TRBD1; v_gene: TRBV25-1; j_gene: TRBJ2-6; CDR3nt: TGTGCCAGCAGTAGGGACAGACTCTCTGGGGCCAACGTCCTGACTTTC; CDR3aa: CASSRDRLSGANVLTF
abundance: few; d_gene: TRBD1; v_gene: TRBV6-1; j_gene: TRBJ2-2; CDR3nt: TGTGCCAGCAGTGCCCGACAGGGTCCGGGCACCGGGGAGCTGTTTTTT; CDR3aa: CASSARQGPGTGELFF
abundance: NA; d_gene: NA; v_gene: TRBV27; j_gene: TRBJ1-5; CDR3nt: TGTGCCAGCAGTCCCATGGGGGGGCTAAGCAATCAGCCCCAGCATTTT; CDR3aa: CASSPMGGLSNQPQHF
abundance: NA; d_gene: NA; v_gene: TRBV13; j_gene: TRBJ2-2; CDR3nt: TGTGCCAGCAGCCCACTAACCGGGGAGCTGTTTTTT; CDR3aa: CASSPLTGELFF
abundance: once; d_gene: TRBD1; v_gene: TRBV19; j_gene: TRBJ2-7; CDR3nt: TGTGCCAGTAGCCGGACAGGGTTGACCTACGAGCAGTACTTC; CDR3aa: CASSRTGLTYEQYF
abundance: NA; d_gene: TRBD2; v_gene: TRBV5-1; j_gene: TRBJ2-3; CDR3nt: TGCGCCAGCAGCGTGCCCCTGGGGGGGACCACAGATACGCAGTATTTT; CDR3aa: CASSVPLGGTTDTQYF
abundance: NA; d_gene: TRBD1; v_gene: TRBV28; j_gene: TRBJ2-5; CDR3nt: TGTGCCAGCAGTCCTATCCTCCGGGACAGAAGGGGAAGAGAGACCCAGTACTTC; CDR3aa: CASSPILRDRRGRETQYF
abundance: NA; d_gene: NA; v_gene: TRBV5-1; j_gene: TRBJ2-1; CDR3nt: TGCGCCAGCAGCTTGGCCCGTAGAAGCTCCTACAATGAGCAGTTCTTC; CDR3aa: CASSLARRSSYNEQFF
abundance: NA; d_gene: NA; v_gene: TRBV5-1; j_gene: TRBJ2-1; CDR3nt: TGCGCCAGCAGCTTGGTTGTCGGACCAACTCACAATGAGCAGTTCTTC; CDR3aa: CASSLVVGPTHNEQFF
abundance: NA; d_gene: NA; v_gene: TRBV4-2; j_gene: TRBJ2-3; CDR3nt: TGTGCCAGCAGCCAAGGTGGGAGCAGCCGCACAGATACGCAGTATTTT; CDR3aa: CASSQGGSSRTDTQYF
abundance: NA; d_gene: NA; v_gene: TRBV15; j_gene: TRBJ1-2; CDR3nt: TGTGCCACCAGCAGAGATTTCAGGGGAAACTATGGCTACACCTTC; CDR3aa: CATSRDFRGNYGYTF
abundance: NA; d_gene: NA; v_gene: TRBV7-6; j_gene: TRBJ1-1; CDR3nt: TGTGCCAGCAGCCAGGGACGGAAGAACACTGAAGCTTTCTTT; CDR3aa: CASSQGRKNTEAFF
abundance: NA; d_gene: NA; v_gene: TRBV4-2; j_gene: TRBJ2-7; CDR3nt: TGTGCCAGCAGCCAACAGGCTTCCGGGAGCACCTTCGGCTACGAGCAGTACTTC; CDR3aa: CASSQQASGSTFGYEQYF